Each of the 14 T cell receptor beta chains below was sequenced from the same sample in a study of shared clonotypes between healthy human individuals. As defined, naive CD8 cells were CD45RO-negative and positively selected for CCR7, with terminally differentiated effector memory CD45RA+ cells excluded. Profiled with immunoSEQ multiplex PCR; TCRdb holds only in-frame clones, not every one. The data contain some 2,000,000 clones, about 94% of them seen just once; the ten biggest clones take up around 1.1%. The specimen sequenced was naive CD8+ T cells sorted from blood. These receptors were taken from a man aged 18 to 30 in good health.

Comments on this clone: Relative to the germline gene, one junction end is altered; a read error may explain this. This chain uses TRBV4-3 with TRBJ2-1; D gene ambiguous. CDR3 length: 15 amino acids. Germline CDR1 and CDR2: LGHNA and YSLEER. The CDR3 sequence is CASSQDPFSFNEQFF. In nucleotides, the CDR3 is TGCGCCAGCAGCCAAGACCCGTTCTCCTTCAATGAGCAGTTCTTC.

CDR3 in DNA: TGTGCCTGGAGTGTGGGGCAGGGCCACACTGAAGCTTTCTTT. Translation gives CAWSVGQGHTEAFF. The V call is TRBV30, the J call TRBJ1-1, with D perhaps matching TRBD1 (5 bases). The CDR3 has 14 residues. The germline V gene encodes CDR1 GTSNPN and CDR2 SVGIG (reference sequence). Between the trimmed V and J ends, which lost 0 bases and 3 bases, there was a span of 11 bases.

Regarding this clone: The identical CDR3 is also encoded by other nucleotide sequences in the sample. J is TRBJ2-7 and V is TRBV5-4, with 9 bases that match TRBD1. CDR1 and CDR2 from the germline V gene are SGHNT and YYREEE (reference sequence). The CDR3 is made up of 14 amino acids. V lost 5 bases and J lost 1; bases outside the gene matches: 4. The CDR3, as DNA: TGTGCCAGCAGTTCCGGGACAGGGTCCTACGAGCAGTACTTC. Translation: CASSSGTGSYEQYF. The full variable domain, rest sourced from reference TRBV5-4 and TRBJ2-7, is ETGVTQSPTHLIKTRGQQVTLRCSSQSGHNTVSWYQQALGQGPQFIFQYYREEENGRGNFPPRFSGLQFPNYSSELNVNALELDDSALYLCASSSGTGSYEQYFGPGTRLTVT.

V is TRBV27 and J is TRBJ2-7, with D perhaps TRBD1 or TRBD2 (5 bases each). The CDR3 sequence is 14 residues long. V lost 0 bases, J lost 6 bases, and 12 bases lay in between. The germline gives CDR1 MNHEY, CDR2 SMNVEV (reference sequence). The CDR3, as DNA: TGTGCCAGCAGTTTATCCGGGTCAGGGACCGAGCAGTACTTC. Its protein product is CASSLSGSGTEQYF.

CDR3 nucleotide sequence: TGTGCCAGCAGCTTAGGCGGGGGTGCGTACAATGAGCAGTTCTTC. It specifies CASSLGGGAYNEQFF. The chain combines TRBV11-1 with TRBJ2-1, with TRBD2 identical over 7 bases. The germline CDR1 and CDR2 sequences are SGHAT and FQDESV (reference sequence). V shed 1 base, J shed 4 bases, and the junction held 4 bases outside the gene matches. The CDR3 runs 15 residues.

The genes are TRBV14 and TRBJ2-7; no definite D call. CDR1 and CDR2 from the germline V gene are SGHDN and FVKESK. The V end was cut by 1 base, the J end by 2 bases, with 12 bases between. The CDR3 extends over 15 amino acids. The CDR3 sequence: CASSQASGYPYEQYF. CDR3 DNA: TGTGCCAGCAGCCAAGCGTCTGGCTACCCCTACGAGCAGTACTTC. Combining the CDR3 with reference TRBV14 and TRBJ2-7 gives the whole variable domain EAGVTQFPSHSVIEKGQTVTLRCDPISGHDNLYWYRRVMGKEIKFLLHFVKESKQDESGMPNNRFLAERTGGTYSTLKVQPAELEDSGVYFCASSQASGYPYEQYFGPGTRLTVT.

The chain carries TRBV9 and TRBJ2-3; D is uncertain. The length of the CDR3 is 14 residues. Trimming took 6 bases from V and 4 from J, leaving 15 bases between them. The V gene's germline CDR1 is SGDLS and CDR2 YYNGEE. In DNA form, the CDR3 reads TGTGCCAGCACCCCCTGGAGCGACGCAGATACGCAGTATTTT. Translation: CASTPWSDADTQYF.

The V gene is TRBV10-3, the J gene TRBJ2-7, with a weak D call TRBD2 (6 bases). V was clipped by 7 bases and J by 7 bases, with 20 bases between them. The CDR3 runs 14 residues. Germline CDR1 and CDR2: ENHRY and SYGVKD. The CDR3 protein is CAIMEGPTLGEQYF. The CDR3 coding sequence is TGTGCCATCATGGAGGGCCCCACTCTGGGAGAGCAGTACTTC.

The chain combines TRBV29-1 with TRBJ1-2; D call uncertain. In germline, CDR1 is SQVTM, CDR2 ANQGSEA. The CDR3 is 13 residues long. V dropped 0 bases and J dropped 3 bases, with 8 bases sitting between them. The CDR3 sequence is CSVEDVWDYGYTF. The CDR3 nucleotides are TGCAGCGTTGAAGACGTTTGGGACTATGGCTACACCTTC. The variable domain in full, with the rest retrieved from reference TRBV29-1 and TRBJ1-2, is SAVISQKPSRDICQRGTSLTIQCQVDSQVTMMFWYRQQPGQSLTLIATANQGSEATYESGFVIDKFPISRPNLTFSTLTVSNMSPEDSSIYLCSVEDVWDYGYTFGSGTRLTVV.

The V and J genes are TRBV5-8 and TRBJ2-5; the D gene is possibly TRBD2 (6 bases). The V gene lost 4 bases and the J gene lost 4 bases, with 8 bases spanning the gap. Looked up from germline, CDR1 is SGHTS and CDR2 is YDEGEE. The CDR3 length is 12 residues. CDR3 protein: CASSRGSETQYF. CDR3 DNA: TGTGCCAGCAGCCGGGGGTCAGAGACCCAGTACTTC.

V is TRBV4-1 and J is TRBJ2-3; 7 bases are shared with TRBD2. V lost 5 bases and J lost 2; bases outside the gene matches: 13. Germline-derived CDR1 and CDR2 are MGHRA and YSYEKL. The CDR3 is 17 residues long. In DNA form, the CDR3 reads TGCGCCAGCAGCAGGAGGGATCGCGGGGGAGACACAGATACGCAGTATTTT. It codes for CASSRRDRGGDTDTQYF.

The chain links TRBV13 to TRBJ2-4; D could derive from TRBD1 or TRBD2 (6 bases each). CDR3 size: 14 residues. Germline lookup yields CDR1 PRHDT and CDR2 FYEKMQ (reference sequence). V shed 2 bases and J shed 3 bases, with 8 bases lying between them. The CDR3 sequence is CASSLRGVKNIQYF. In DNA, the CDR3 is TGTGCCAGCAGCTTAAGGGGGGTCAAAAACATTCAGTACTTC.

The chain employs TRBV29-1 and TRBJ2-5; TRBD2 agrees at 7 bases. The CDR3 runs to 15 residues. Germline CDR1 is SQVTM and CDR2 is ANQGSEA. V gave up 3 bases and J gave up 4 bases; unmatched junction bases: 11. In nucleotides, the CDR3 is TGCAGCGTTGATTTTCCTAGCGGACCTCCAGAGACCCAGTACTTC. The encoded protein is CSVDFPSGPPETQYF.

This chain links TRBV7-9 with TRBJ2-1; TRBD1 matches at 7 bases. V lost 5 bases to trimming and J lost 0 bases; unmatched junction nucleotides: 13. This CDR3 has 18 residues. The germline V gene encodes CDR1 SEHNR and CDR2 FQNEAQ (reference sequence). CDR3 amino acids: CASSPTAMTGSSYNEQFF. The CDR3 DNA sequence: TGTGCCAGCAGCCCCACCGCGATGACAGGGAGCTCCTACAATGAGCAGTTCTTC.